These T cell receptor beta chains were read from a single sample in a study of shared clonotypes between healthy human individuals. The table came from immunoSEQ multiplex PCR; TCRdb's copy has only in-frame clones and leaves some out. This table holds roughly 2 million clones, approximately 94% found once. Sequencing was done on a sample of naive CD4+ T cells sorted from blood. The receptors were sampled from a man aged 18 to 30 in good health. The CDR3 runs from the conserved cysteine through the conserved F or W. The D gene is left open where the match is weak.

CASSSSLGTGNIQYF	TRBV27	TRBJ2-4	TRBD1	15
CASSKGGYGYTF	TRBV28	TRBJ1-2	-	12
CASSQEGRGNNQPQHF	TRBV4-1	TRBJ1-5	-	16
CAWRAPTRSHTF	TRBV30	TRBJ1-2	-	12
CASSLQGSYEQYF	TRBV27	TRBJ2-7	-	13
CASSQAGGGTQYF	TRBV7-2	TRBJ2-5	TRBD2	13
CASSLGGVYYGYTF	TRBV7-2	TRBJ1-2	-	14
CAIRDRDGYGYTF	TRBV10-3	TRBJ1-2	-	13
CASSETRVGELFF	TRBV2	TRBJ2-2	-	13
CASSLEGGPYEQYF	TRBV6-5	TRBJ2-7	-	14
CAWTRQGGNQPQHF	TRBV30	TRBJ1-5	TRBD1	14
CASSTQGAVGNTIYF	TRBV6-1	TRBJ1-3	TRBD1	15
CASSLELGAGEQYF	TRBV5-1	TRBJ2-7	-	14
CASSSIRISDSGNTIYF	TRBV5-6	TRBJ1-3	-	17
CAWSSGLQETQYF	TRBV30	TRBJ2-5	-	13
CASSVLRLAGYYNEQFF	TRBV28	TRBJ2-1	TRBD2	17
CASSPRGTGGGVTEAFF	TRBV18	TRBJ1-1	TRBD1	17
CASSLGGLGEKLFF	TRBV28	TRBJ1-4	-	14
CASSPRAGQSSYEQYF	TRBV9	TRBJ2-7	-	16
CASGEGMNTEAFF	TRBV6-5	TRBJ1-1	-	13
CASSLGRVETQYF	TRBV5-1	TRBJ2-5	-	13
CAWSVQGGTQETQYF	TRBV30	TRBJ2-5	TRBD1	15
CAISEGTVDQPQHF	TRBV10-3	TRBJ1-5	TRBD1	14
CSAGISGNEQFF	TRBV29-1	TRBJ2-1	-	12
CASSHISGIGPNEQFF	TRBV18	TRBJ2-1	TRBD2	16
CASSPQHLGRGYTF	TRBV9	TRBJ1-2	-	14
CAISESQGSSYEQYF	TRBV10-3	TRBJ2-7	-	15
CASSPRGATSYEQYF	TRBV6-1	TRBJ2-7	-	15
CASSLPTSTGELFF	TRBV5-1	TRBJ2-2	-	14
CAIRKTHYLAGDTDTQYF	TRBV10-3	TRBJ2-3	TRBD2	18
CASSSEGGYTF	TRBV5-6	TRBJ1-2	-	11
CASSNGPNTEAFF	TRBV7-3	TRBJ1-1	-	13
CASSLFNEGDEQYF	TRBV5-1	TRBJ2-7	-	14
CASSLGGKSSYNSPLHF	TRBV11-2	TRBJ1-6	-	17
CASSIRTGEAEAFF	TRBV5-1	TRBJ1-1	TRBD1	14
CAWSDTGPTGNTIYF	TRBV30	TRBJ1-3	-	15
CASSYGQGVPGGPTDTQYF	TRBV7-9	TRBJ2-3	TRBD1	19
CASSFQGSYEQYF	TRBV7-3	TRBJ2-7	-	13
CAISPPGGGGGYTF	TRBV10-3	TRBJ1-2	-	14
CAVRDFGNTQYF	TRBV10-3	TRBJ2-3	-	12
CASSPDLGINSPLHF	TRBV7-8	TRBJ1-6	-	15
CASSLARSYEQYF	TRBV7-2	TRBJ2-7	-	13
CASSLGDYGYTF	TRBV7-9	TRBJ1-2	-	12
CASTLTGENSPLHF	TRBV6-6	TRBJ1-6	TRBD1	14
CASRGSAGTAKNIQYF	TRBV2	TRBJ2-4	-	16
CASSERNTEAFF	TRBV6-1	TRBJ1-1	-	12
CASSGTSGGASQETQYF	TRBV19	TRBJ2-5	TRBD2	17
CASSGWGDTEAFF	TRBV11-2	TRBJ1-1	-	13
CATSEDRGPTGELFF	TRBV15	TRBJ2-2	TRBD1	15
CATRLAGEFEQYF	TRBV10-3	TRBJ2-7	TRBD2	13